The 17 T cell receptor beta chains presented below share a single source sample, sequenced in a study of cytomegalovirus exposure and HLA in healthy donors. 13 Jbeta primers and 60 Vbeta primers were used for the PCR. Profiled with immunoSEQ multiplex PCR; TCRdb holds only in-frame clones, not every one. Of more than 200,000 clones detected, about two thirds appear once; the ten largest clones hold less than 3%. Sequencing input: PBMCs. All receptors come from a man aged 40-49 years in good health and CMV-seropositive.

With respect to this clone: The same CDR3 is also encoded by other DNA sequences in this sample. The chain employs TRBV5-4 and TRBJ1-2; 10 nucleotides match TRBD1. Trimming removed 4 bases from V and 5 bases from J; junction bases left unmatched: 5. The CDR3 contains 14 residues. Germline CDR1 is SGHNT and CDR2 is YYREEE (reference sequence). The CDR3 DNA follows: TGTGCCAGCAGCACGACAGGGGGCCGGTATGGCTACACCTTC. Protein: CASSTTGGRYGYTF.

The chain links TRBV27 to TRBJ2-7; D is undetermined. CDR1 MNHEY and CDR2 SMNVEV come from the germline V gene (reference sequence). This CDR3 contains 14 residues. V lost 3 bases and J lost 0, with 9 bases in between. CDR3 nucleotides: TGTGCCAGCAGTTTGGGCAGAGACTCCTACGAGCAGTACTTC. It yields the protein CASSLGRDSYEQYF.

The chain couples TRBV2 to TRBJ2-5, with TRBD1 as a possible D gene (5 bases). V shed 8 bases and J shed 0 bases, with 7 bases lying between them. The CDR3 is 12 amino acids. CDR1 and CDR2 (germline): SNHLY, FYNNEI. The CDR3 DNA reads TGTGCCAGCCCAGGGCACCAAGAGACCCAGTACTTC. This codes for CASPGHQETQYF.

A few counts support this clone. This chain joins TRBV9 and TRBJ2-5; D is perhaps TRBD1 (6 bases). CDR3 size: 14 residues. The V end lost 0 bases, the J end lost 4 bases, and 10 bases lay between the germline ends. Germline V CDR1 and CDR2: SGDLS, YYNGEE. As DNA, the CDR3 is TGTGCCAGCAGCGTAGAGGCAGGGGTAGAGACCCAGTACTTC. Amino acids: CASSVEAGVETQYF. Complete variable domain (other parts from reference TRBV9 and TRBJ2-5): DSGVTQTPKHLITATGQRVTLRCSPRSGDLSVYWYQQSLDQGLQFLIQYYNGEERAKGNILERFSAQQFPDLHSELNLSSLELGDSALYFCASSVEAGVETQYFGPGTRLLVL.

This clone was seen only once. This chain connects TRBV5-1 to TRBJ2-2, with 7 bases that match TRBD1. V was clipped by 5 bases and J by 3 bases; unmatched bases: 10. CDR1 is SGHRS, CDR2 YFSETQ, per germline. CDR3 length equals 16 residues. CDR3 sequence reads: CASRPFSGTDTGELFF. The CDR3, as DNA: TGCGCCAGCAGGCCCTTTTCGGGGACAGACACCGGGGAGCTGTTTTTT.

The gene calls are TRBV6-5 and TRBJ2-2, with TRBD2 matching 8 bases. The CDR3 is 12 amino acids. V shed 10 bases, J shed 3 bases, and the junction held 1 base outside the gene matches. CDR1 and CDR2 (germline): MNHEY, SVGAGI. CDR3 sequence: CAIGGDTGELFF. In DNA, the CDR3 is TGTGCCATCGGGGGGGACACCGGGGAGCTGTTTTTT.

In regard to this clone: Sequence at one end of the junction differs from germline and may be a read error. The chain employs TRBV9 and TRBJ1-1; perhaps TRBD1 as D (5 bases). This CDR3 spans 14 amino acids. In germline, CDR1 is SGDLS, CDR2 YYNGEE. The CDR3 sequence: CASGVGVRFTEAFF. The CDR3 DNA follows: TGTGCCAGCGGCGTAGGGGTGAGGTTCACTGAAGCTTTCTTT. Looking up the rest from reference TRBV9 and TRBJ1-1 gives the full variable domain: DSGVTQTPKHLITATGQRVTLRCSPRSGDLSVYWYQQSLDQGLQFLIQYYNGEERAKGNILERFSAQQFPDLHSELNLSSLELGDSALYFCASGVGVRFTEAFFGQGTRLTVV.

CDR3 nucleotides: TGCGCCAGCAGCCAAGATCACACCTCCGGCCGGGTTGCCATATATTTT. Protein: CASSQDHTSGRVAIYF. The rearrangement uses TRBV4-1 and TRBJ1-3; D is unclear. CDR1 is MGHRA, CDR2 YSYEKL, per germline. The CDR3 spans 16 residues. V was shortened by 0 bases and J by 11 bases, with 20 bases between the two germline ends.

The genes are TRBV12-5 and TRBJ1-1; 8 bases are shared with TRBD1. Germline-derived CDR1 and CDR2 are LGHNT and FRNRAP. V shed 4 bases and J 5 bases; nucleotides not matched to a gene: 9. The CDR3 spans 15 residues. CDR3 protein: CASGSTRQGTTEAFF. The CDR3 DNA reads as TGTGCTAGTGGTTCCACAAGACAGGGGACTACTGAAGCTTTCTTT.

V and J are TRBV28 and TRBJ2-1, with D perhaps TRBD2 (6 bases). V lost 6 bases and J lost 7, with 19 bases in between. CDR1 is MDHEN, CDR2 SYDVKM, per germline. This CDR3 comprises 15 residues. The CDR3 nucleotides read TGTGCCAGCAGAAATGGGCGGGGAATGGCAAATGAGCAGTTCTTC. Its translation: CASRNGRGMANEQFF.

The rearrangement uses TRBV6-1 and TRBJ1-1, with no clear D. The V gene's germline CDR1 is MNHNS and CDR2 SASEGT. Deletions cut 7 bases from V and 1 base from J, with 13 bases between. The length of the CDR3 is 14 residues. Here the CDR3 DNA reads TGTGCCAGCATCACACGGCGGGGGAACACTGAAGCTTTCTTT. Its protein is CASITRRGNTEAFF.

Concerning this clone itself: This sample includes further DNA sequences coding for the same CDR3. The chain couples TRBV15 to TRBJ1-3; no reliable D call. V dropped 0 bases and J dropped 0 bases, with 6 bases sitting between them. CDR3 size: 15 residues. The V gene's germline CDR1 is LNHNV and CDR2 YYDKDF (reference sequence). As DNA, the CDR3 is TGTGCCACCAGCAGAGATCGGGGCTCTGGAAACACCATATATTTT. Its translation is CATSRDRGSGNTIYF. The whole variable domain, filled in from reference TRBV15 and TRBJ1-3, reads DAMVIQNPRYQVTQFGKPVTLSCSQTLNHNVMYWYQQKSSQAPKLLFHYYDKDFNNEADTPDNFQSRRPNTSFCFLDIRSPGLGDTAMYLCATSRDRGSGNTIYFGEGSWLTVV.

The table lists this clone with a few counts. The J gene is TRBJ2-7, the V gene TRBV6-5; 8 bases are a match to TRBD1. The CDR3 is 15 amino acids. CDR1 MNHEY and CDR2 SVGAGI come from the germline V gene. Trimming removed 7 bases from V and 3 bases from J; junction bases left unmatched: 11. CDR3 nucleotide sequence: TGTGCCAGCACCATCCGACAGGGGACCTACTACGAGCAGTACTTC. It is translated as CASTIRQGTYYEQYF.

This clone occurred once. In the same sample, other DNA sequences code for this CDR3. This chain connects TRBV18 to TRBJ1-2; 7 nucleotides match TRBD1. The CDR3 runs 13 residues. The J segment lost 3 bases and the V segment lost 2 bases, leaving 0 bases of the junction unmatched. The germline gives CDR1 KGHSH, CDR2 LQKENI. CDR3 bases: TGTGCCAGCTCACCAGGGACAGACTATGGCTACACCTTC. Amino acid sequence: CASSPGTDYGYTF. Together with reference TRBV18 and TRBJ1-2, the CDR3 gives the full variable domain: NAGVMQNPRHLVRRRGQEARLRCSPMKGHSHVYWYRQLPEEGLKFMVYLQKENIIDESGMPKERFSAEFPKEGPSILRIQQVVRGDSAAYFCASSPGTDYGYTFGSGTRLTVV.

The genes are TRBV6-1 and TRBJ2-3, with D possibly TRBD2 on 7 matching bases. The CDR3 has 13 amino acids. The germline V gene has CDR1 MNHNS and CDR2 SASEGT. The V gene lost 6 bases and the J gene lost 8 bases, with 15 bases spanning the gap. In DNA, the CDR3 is TGTGCCAGCAGAGCCGCGGGGGCGGGTACGCAGTATTTT. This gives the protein CASRAAGAGTQYF.

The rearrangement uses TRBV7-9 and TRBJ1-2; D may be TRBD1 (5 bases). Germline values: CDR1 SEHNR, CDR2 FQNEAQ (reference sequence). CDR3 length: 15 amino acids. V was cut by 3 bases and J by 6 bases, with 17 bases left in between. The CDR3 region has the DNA TGTGCCAGCAGCTTCGGTGGCCAGGGAGGGGATGGCTACACCTTC. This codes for CASSFGGQGGDGYTF.

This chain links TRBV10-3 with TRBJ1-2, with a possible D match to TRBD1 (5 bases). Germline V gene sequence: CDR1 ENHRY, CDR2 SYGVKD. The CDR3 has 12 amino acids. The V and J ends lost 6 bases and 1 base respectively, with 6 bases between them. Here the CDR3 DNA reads TGTGCCATCAGACAGGTTAACTATGGCTACACCTTC. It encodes CAIRQVNYGYTF.